Below are 7 T cell receptor beta chains sequenced from a single sample in a study of blood T cell repertoires in COVID-19 (dated by TCRdb to between 2020 and 2021). The library came from the immunoSEQ multiplex PCR assay. Entries here come from immuneACCESS through TCRdb and include only in-frame sequences with V and J called. Some clones fail to appear in such tables; in the studies checked, an unresolved V gene covers under half of the shortfall, and the cause of the remainder is unknown. The sample yields about 200,000 clones; roughly 89% were counted once. Less than 7.5% of the sample comes from the top ten. Sequenced: peripheral blood. These receptors all come from a man aged 55 to 70 who had recovered from COVID-19.

The rearrangement joins TRBV20-1 to TRBJ1-1; D gene ambiguous. Germline values: CDR1 DFQATT, CDR2 SNEGSKA (reference sequence). The CDR3 runs to 11 residues. Deletions cut 5 bases from V and 11 bases from J, with 15 bases between. DNA for the CDR3: TGCAGTGCTTACTCCAACATCGGGGCTTTCTTT. It is translated as CSAYSNIGAFF.

The chain has TRBV18 and TRBJ2-2; 8 nucleotides line up with TRBD1. V shed 4 bases, J shed 5 bases, and the junction held 6 bases outside the gene matches. Germline V gene lookup returns CDR1 KGHSH and CDR2 LQKENI. The CDR3 covers 15 residues. The CDR3 bases are TGTGCCAGCTCACTCGGACAGGGCAAAACCGGGGAGCTGTTTTTT. Encoded protein: CASSLGQGKTGELFF.

The V gene is TRBV10-2, the J gene TRBJ2-5, with 10 bases lining up with TRBD2. Germline V CDR1 and CDR2: WSHSY, SAAADI. Trimming cost V 5 bases and J 2 bases; bases outside gene matches: 2. This CDR3 comprises 14 residues. Here the CDR3 reads CASSRTSGQETQYF. CDR3 sequence (DNA): TGCGCCAGCAGTCGGACTAGCGGTCAAGAGACCCAGTACTTC.

The V gene is TRBV5-1, the J gene TRBJ2-5, with D tentatively TRBD1 (5 bases). This CDR3 contains 14 residues. Trimming pared 8 bases from V and 1 base from J, leaving 15 bases between. The germline V gene has CDR1 SGHRS and CDR2 YFSETQ. CDR3 DNA: TGCGCCAGTAATCTAGGGGATTTCCAAGAGACCCAGTACTTC. Translation gives CASNLGDFQETQYF.

The chain couples TRBV7-3 to TRBJ2-1, with 12 bases lining up with TRBD1. CDR3 length: 13 amino acids. Per the germline V gene, CDR1 is SGHTA and CDR2 is FQGTGA. V shed 6 bases, J shed 15 bases, and the junction held 9 bases outside the gene matches. Here the CDR3 DNA reads TGTGCCAGCAGTGGGACAGGGGGCGCGTCATGGTTCTTC. As protein: CASSGTGGASWFF.

This chain uses TRBV19 with TRBJ2-3, with D maybe TRBD2 (5 bases). CDR3 length equals 16 residues. With 7 bases removed from V and 0 bases from J, the gap between germline ends came to 17 bases. Germline loops: CDR1 LNHDA, CDR2 SQIVND (reference sequence). As DNA, the CDR3 is TGTGCCAGTAAGAAGGCTCGGACTTCTAGCACAGATACGCAGTATTTT. Translating it yields CASKKARTSSTDTQYF.

The rearrangement links TRBV11-2 to TRBJ2-5; D remains ambiguous. CDR3 length: 14 amino acids. V was trimmed by 7 bases and J by 2 bases, leaving 14 bases between them. CDR1 and CDR2 from the germline V gene are SGHAT and FQNNGV. CDR3 DNA: TGTGCCAGCAACCCCGGAGCTTTTCAAGAGACCCAGTACTTC. Protein: CASNPGAFQETQYF.